This T cell receptor beta chain was retrieved from a study of blood T cell repertoires in COVID-19 (dated by TCRdb to the early 2020s). In terms of the full investigation: Samples covering the acute and convalescent phases of COVID-19 were provided by collaborators in the United States, Italy and Spain. Subjects who had been exposed to COVID-19, were actively infected with it, or had recovered from it provided the deeply sampled blood TCRbeta repertoires that made up the dataset. The repertoires were released in a freely available public database intended as a resource for research on the immune response to SARS-CoV-2. Where HLA class I and class II types were available, the types were taken from metadata supplied by the sample provider, not from assay-based typing. The prospective study material was composed of cDNA or gDNA derived from T cells, B-cell-depleted T cells, or PBMCs. The sample metadata nearly always contained a de-identified subject ID, COVID-19 status, age in years and sex. Samples came from the ongoing ImmuneRACE study (first 160 participants) plus 1,254 subjects from 6 global collaborators.

Worth noting for this clone: Its antigen is not yet known. No per-base quality is available; no much larger clone lies one base away.

TCRbeta CDR3 regions were amplified from genomic DNA by means of the immunoSEQ Assay, a bias-controlled multiplex PCR. From the authors' description of their analysis: The number of nucleated cells in each sample was estimated from the amplification of reference gene primers within the assay. Sequence reads were collapsed and filtered to measure the absolute abundance of every unique TCRbeta CDR3 rearrangement. For each sample, productive Simpson clonality was calculated by taking the square root of Simpson's diversity index across productive rearrangements. TCRdb provides this immuneACCESS table in a form limited to in-frame rearrangements. Some clones are lacking; in checked studies, under half of them reflect an unresolved V gene, and why the rest are absent is not known. V and J calls plus clone size are reproduced from that table; the DNA served to infer D and trimming. A total of about 440,000 clones appear in this sample, around nine tenths of them only once. The ten largest clones capture under 2% of the sample.

Enrolling through a virtual design, the prospective study's participants ranged in age from roughly 18 to 89 years and lived across more than 20 United States geographic areas. In the prospective study, cohorts were assigned on the basis of participant-reported clinical history obtained from a screening survey and a study questionnaire. Each participant in the prospective study had whole blood, serum and a nasopharyngeal or oropharyngeal swab collected by mobile phlebotomists. Participants in the prospective study had the option to provide additional blood draws and questionnaires over a 2-month period. Before DNA extraction, blood samples from the prospective study were shipped at room temperature or frozen. V gives up 8 bases and J gives up 8 bases, and the segment between their germline ends measures 15 bases. Based on the germline V gene, the CDR1 and CDR2 sequences are SNHLY and FYNNEI. Inclusive of the bounding cysteine and phenylalanine, the CDR3 is 13 residues long. Only the CDR3 DNA stays, 39 bases, in frame from base 1.

Study-wide conclusions, independent of this receptor: Clinical and demographic metadata were provided uncurated, with the amount varying by source and participant.

Recombination joined TRBV2 with TRBJ1-4; the D gene is perhaps TRBD1, from 5 matching bases. This receptor was obtained from a woman aged 18-30 years with acute COVID-19. The material sequenced was PBMCs or T cells enriched from blood (not recorded which). Here is the DNA: TGTGCCAGCTCGGACGGGGGGGTGGAAAAACTGTTTTTT. It is translated as CASSDGGVEKLFF.